This T cell receptor beta chain was documented in a study of T cells expressing NK-cell markers. Study-level information: Sorted CD3+CD56+NKG2C+, CD3+CD56+NKG2C- and CD3+CD56-NKG2C+ T cells supplied TCR beta repertoires.

The CDR3 contains 15 residues. The germline V gene has CDR1 DFQATT and CDR2 SNEGSKA (reference sequence). It was by 5'RACE template switching with UMIs that TCR beta cDNA was made. TCRdb reworked the 5' RACE reads into one entry per CDR3 protein, no DNA. The table for this sample gives fewer than 550,000 distinct CDR3 sequences. The chain couples TRBV20-1 to TRBJ2-1; there is no DNA to check the TCRdb D call of TRBD1. The sample comprised blood T cells: a sorted CD56 or NKG2C T cell subset, CD4+ or CD8+ T cells, or bulk PBMC T cells (not recorded which). This TCR derives from a woman between 50 and 59 years old in good health. CDR3: CSARDHRGRSDEQFF.